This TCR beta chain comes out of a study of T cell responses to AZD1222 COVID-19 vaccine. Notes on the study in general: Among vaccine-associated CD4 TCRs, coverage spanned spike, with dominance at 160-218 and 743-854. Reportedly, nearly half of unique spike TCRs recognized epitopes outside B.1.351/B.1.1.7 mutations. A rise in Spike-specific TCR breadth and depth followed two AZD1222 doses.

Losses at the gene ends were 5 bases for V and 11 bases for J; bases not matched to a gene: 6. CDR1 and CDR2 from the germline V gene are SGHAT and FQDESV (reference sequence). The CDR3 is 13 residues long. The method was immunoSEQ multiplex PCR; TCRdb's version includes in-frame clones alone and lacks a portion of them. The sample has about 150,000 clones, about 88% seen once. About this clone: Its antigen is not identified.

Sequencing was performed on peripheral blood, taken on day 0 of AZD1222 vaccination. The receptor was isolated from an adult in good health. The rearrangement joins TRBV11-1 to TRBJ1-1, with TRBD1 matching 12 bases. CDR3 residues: CASSAQGQGAAFF. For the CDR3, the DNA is TGTGCCAGCAGCGCCCAGGGACAGGGGGCGGCTTTCTTT.